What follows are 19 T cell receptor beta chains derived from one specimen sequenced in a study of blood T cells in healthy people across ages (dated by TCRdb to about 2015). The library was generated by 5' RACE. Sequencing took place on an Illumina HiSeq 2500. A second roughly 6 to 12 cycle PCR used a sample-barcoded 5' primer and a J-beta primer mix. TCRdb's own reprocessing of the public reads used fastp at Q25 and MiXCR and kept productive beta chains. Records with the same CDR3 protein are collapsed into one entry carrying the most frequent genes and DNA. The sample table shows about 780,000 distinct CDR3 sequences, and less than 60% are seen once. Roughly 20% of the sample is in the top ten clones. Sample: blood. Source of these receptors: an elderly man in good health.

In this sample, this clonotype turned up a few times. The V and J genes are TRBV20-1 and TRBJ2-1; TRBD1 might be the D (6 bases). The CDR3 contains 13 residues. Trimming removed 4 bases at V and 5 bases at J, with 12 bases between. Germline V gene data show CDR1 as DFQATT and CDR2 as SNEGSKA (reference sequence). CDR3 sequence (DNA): TGCAGTGCTAAGACAGGCTGGCACAATGAGCAGTTCTTC. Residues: CSAKTGWHNEQFF.

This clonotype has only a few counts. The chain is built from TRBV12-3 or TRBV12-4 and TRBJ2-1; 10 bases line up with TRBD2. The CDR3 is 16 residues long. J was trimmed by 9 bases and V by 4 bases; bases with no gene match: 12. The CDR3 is CASSSPSTSGDGEQFF. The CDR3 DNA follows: TGTGCCAGCAGTTCGCCGAGCACTAGCGGGGACGGTGAGCAGTTCTTC.

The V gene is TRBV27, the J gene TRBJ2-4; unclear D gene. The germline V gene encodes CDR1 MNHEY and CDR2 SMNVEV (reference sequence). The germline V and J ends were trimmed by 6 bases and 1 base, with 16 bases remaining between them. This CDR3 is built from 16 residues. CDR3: CASRASPLKAKNIQYF. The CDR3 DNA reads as TGTGCCAGCAGGGCAAGCCCACTTAAGGCCAAAAACATTCAGTACTTC.

DNA for the CDR3: TGTGCCAGCAGCCGACTTGGACTAGCGGGGAGCGAGCAGTACTTC. This sequence encodes CASSRLGLAGSEQYF. This rearrangement joins TRBV3-1 to TRBJ2-5; 12 nucleotides match TRBD2. TRBJ2-7 matches the DNA end more closely, so the J call is doubtful. This CDR3 is built from 15 residues. The germline gives CDR1 LGHDT, CDR2 YNNKEL (reference sequence).

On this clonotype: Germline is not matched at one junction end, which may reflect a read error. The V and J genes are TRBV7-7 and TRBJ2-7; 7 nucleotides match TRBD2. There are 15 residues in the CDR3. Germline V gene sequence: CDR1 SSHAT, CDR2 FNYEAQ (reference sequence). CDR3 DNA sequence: TGTGCTAGCAGCTGTTGGGGGGGGTTAAGGTACGAGCAGTACTTC. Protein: CASSCWGGLRYEQYF.

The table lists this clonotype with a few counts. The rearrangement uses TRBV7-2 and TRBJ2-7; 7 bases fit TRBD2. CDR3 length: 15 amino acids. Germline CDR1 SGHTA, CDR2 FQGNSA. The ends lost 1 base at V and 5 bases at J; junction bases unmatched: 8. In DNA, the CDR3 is TGTGCCAGCAGCTTAGTCGCGGGAGCGGGGAACGAGCAGTACTTC. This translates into CASSLVAGAGNEQYF.

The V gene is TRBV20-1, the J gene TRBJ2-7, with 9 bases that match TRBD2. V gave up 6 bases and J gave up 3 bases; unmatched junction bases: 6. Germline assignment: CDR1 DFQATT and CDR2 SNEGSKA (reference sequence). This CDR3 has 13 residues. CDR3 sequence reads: CSALASGVYEQYF. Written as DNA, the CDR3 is TGCAGTGCGCTCGCTAGCGGGGTCTACGAGCAGTACTTC.

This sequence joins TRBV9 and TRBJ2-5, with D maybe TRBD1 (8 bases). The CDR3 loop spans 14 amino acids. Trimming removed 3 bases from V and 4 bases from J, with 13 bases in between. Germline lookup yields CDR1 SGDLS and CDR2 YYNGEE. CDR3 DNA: TGTGCCAGCAGCGCGGACAGGGAGGGAGAGACCCAGTACTTC. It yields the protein CASSADREGETQYF. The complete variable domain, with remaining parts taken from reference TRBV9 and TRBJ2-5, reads DSGVTQTPKHLITATGQRVTLRCSPRSGDLSVYWYQQSLDQGLQFLIQYYNGEERAKGNILERFSAQQFPDLHSELNLSSLELGDSALYFCASSADREGETQYFGPGTRLLVL.

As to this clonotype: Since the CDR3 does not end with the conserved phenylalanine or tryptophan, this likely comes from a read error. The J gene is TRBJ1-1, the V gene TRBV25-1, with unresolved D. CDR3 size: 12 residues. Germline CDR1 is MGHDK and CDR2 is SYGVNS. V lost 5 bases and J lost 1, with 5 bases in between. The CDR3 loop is CASSIGNTEAFL. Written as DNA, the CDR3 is TGTGCCAGCAGTATAGGGAACACTGAAGCTTTCCTT.

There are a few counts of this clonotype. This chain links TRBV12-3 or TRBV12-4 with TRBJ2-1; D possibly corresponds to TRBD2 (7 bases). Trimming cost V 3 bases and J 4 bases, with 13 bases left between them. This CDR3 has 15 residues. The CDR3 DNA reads TGTGCCAGCAGTTTCGGCGGGGGACAATACAATGAGCAGTTCTTC. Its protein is CASSFGGGQYNEQFF.

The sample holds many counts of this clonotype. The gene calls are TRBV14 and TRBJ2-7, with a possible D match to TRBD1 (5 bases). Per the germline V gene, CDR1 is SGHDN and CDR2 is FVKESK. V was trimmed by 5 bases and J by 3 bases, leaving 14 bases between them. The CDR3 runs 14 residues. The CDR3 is CASSESGPFYEQYF. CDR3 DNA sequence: TGTGCCAGCAGCGAATCAGGGCCATTCTACGAGCAGTACTTC.

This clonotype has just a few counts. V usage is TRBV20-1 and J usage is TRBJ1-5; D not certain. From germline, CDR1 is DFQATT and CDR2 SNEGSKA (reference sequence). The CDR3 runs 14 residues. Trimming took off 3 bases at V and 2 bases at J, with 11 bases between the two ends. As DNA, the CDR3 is TGCAGTGCTAGCACGGGGTTCGGCAATCAGCCCCAGCATTTT. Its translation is CSASTGFGNQPQHF.

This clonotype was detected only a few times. CDR3: CSARDLGQGAETQYF. CDR3 nucleotide sequence: TGCAGTGCTAGAGACCTGGGACAGGGAGCAGAGACCCAGTACTTC. The chain is built from TRBV20-1 and TRBJ2-5; 9 bases map to TRBD1. This CDR3 has 15 residues. Per germline, CDR1 DFQATT and CDR2 SNEGSKA (reference sequence). V gave up 0 bases and J gave up 4 bases; unmatched junction bases: 6.

CDR3 sequence: CASSCGGFYEQYF. CDR3 DNA sequence: TGCGCCAGCAGCTGTGGTGGGTTCTACGAGCAGTACTTC. The V gene is TRBV5-1, the J gene TRBJ2-7; the D is unclear. The germline V and J ends were trimmed by 3 bases and 3 bases, with 10 bases remaining between them. Germline-derived CDR1 and CDR2 are SGHRS and YFSETQ. The CDR3 runs 13 residues.

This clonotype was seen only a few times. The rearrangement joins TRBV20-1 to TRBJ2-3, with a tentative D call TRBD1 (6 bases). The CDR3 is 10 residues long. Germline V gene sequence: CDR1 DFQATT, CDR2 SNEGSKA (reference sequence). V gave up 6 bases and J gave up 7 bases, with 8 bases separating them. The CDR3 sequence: CSAGAYTQYF. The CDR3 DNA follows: TGCAGTGCGGGGGCTTATACGCAGTATTTT.

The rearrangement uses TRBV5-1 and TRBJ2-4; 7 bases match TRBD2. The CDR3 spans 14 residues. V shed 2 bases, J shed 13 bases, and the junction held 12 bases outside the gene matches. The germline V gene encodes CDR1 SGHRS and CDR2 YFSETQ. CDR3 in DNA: TGCGCCAGCAGCTTCTGGGCGTCAGGGAGGGAGCAGTACTTC. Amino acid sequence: CASSFWASGREQYF.

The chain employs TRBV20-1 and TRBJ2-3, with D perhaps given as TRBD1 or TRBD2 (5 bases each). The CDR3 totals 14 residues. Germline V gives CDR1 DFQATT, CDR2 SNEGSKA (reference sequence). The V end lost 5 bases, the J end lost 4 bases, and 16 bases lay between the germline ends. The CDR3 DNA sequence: TGCAGTGCTGACCAGAGGGGTATCGCAGATACGCAGTATTTT. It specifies CSADQRGIADTQYF.

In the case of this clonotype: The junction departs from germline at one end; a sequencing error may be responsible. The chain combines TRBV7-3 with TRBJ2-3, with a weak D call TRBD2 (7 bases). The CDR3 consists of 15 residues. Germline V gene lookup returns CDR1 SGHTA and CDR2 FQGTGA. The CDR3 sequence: CASSLGGLITDTLYF. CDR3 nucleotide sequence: TGTGCCAGCAGCTTGGGGGGGCTAATCACAGATACGCTGTATTTT.

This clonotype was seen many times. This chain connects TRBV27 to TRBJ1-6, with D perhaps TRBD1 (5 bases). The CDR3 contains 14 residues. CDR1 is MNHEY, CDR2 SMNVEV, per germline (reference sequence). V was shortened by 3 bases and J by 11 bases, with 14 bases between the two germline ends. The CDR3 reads CASSFVQGNAPLHF. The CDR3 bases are TGTGCCAGCAGTTTTGTGCAGGGTAACGCACCCCTCCACTTT.